The text below deals with one TCR beta chain. Its antigen is unknown. The data originate from a study of cytomegalovirus exposure and HLA in healthy donors. This CDR3 has 16 residues. Per germline, CDR1 ENHRY and CDR2 SYGVKD. V was trimmed by 0 bases and J by 4 bases, leaving 13 bases between them. Study results and limitations: Reports showed the classifier diagnosing cytomegalovirus status with high specificity and sensitivity. Further analysis was carried out later, and it showed several of the most significant clusters appearing linked to common viral pathogens.

This PCR relied on a set of 60 Vbeta primers and 13 Jbeta primers. Assay: immunoSEQ multiplex PCR; the TCRdb copy retains only in-frame clones and omits some. The table includes 70,000 to 95,000 clones, roughly 60% detected once. This rearrangement joins TRBV10-3 to TRBJ1-3; no firm D call. The sequence derives from a woman aged 25 to 45 in good health and CMV-seropositive. The sample was PBMCs. CDR3 sequence: CAISESLGGGGNTIYF. CDR3 in DNA: TGTGCCATCAGTGAGTCGTTGGGAGGTGGAGGAAACACCATATATTTT.